What follows are 8 T cell receptor beta chains derived from one specimen sequenced in a study of tumor-infiltrating lymphocytes in primary liver carcinoma. Co-extracting RNA and DNA was done with roughly 17-32 mg of unsorted bulk tissue as input. Starting from around 0.45 ug of total RNA, TCR beta cDNA was produced with a primer in the constant region. Three-round nested multiplex PCR performed with slightly modified ARM-PCR produced the TCR beta libraries. Use of TRBV1-TRBV30 forward primers with a C-beta reverse primer characterized the first two PCR rounds, which lasted around 9 cycles each. TCRdb reanalysed the multiplex PCR reads using MiXCR and keeps one entry per CDR3 protein. The table shows 60,000 or so distinct CDR3 sequences, with 55% to 75% occurring only once. Sequencing was done on a sample of liver tumor tissue from sampling region 2. Indicated subset: tumor region T2, inferior pole. The receptor source for this set is a man aged 35-49 years with primary liver carcinoma and hepatitis B virus infection.

This clonotype was recorded only once. A junction end diverges from the germline sequence, so it may reflect a read error. V and J are TRBV28 and TRBJ2-7; 15 bases agree with TRBD2. Per germline, CDR1 MDHEN and CDR2 SYDVKM. CDR3 length: 19 amino acids. The CDR3 is CTSSFFGLAGGRISYDQYF. The CDR3, as DNA: TGTACCAGCAGTTTTTTCGGACTAGCGGGAGGGCGAATCTCCTACGACCAGTACTTC.

A word on this clonotype: The junction departs from germline at one end; a sequencing error may be responsible. V is TRBV4-1 and J is TRBJ2-3; tentatively, D is TRBD2 (5 bases). This CDR3 spans 14 amino acids. The germline V gene has CDR1 MGHRA and CDR2 YSYEKL. The CDR3 loop is CASSPGLVADTQYF. CDR3 DNA sequence: TGCGCCAGTAGCCCAGGACTCGTCGCAGATACGCAGTATTTT.

This clonotype showed up just once. Likely a read error: the CDR3 ends without its conserved phenylalanine or tryptophan. The chain is built from TRBV13 and TRBJ2-7; D is tentatively TRBD1 or TRBD2 (5 bases each). This CDR3 comprises 14 residues. Germline CDR1 PRHDT, CDR2 FYEKMQ (reference sequence). CDR3 sequence (DNA): TGTGCCAGCAGCTCCCGGGACCACTCCTACGAACAGTACATC. Its translation: CASSSRDHSYEQYI.

Remarks on this clonotype: A junction end diverges from the germline sequence, so it may reflect a read error. V and J are TRBV12-3 or TRBV12-4 and TRBJ2-2, with TRBD1 as a possible D gene (6 bases). CDR3 length equals 17 residues. Here the CDR3 reads CASSAGTPVIGTGELLF. As DNA, the CDR3 is TGTGCCAGCAGCGCCGGGACACCCGTCATAGGTACCGGGGAGCTGCTTTTT.

This chain joins TRBV5-4 and TRBJ2-3; no definite D call. The DNA end favors TRBJ1-5, so the J call may be wrong. Germline lookup yields CDR1 SGHNT and CDR2 YYREEE (reference sequence). CDR3 length: 12 residues. CDR3 in DNA: TGTGCCACCCGGGGAACCACAGATACGCAGCATTTT. Amino acid sequence: CATRGTTDTQHF.

As to this clonotype: One junction end does not reproduce the germline sequence, and a read error may be involved. The CDR3 DNA is TGTGTCAGCAGCCAAGAAGTTAGGATGGCAGATACGCAGTATTTT. Protein product: CVSSQEVRMADTQYF. This chain joins TRBV4-2 and TRBJ2-3; D gene unclear. Germline loops: CDR1 LGHNA, CDR2 YNFKEQ. The CDR3 runs to 15 residues.

A single count supports this clonotype. The V call is TRBV29-1, the J call TRBJ1-2; D not resolved. The CDR3 contains 12 residues. Germline V CDR1 and CDR2: SQVTM, ANQGSEA. V was clipped by 5 bases and J by 7 bases, with 14 bases between them. This CDR3 reads CSVIVNCAGYTF. The CDR3 DNA is TGCAGCGTTATAGTCAACTGCGCTGGCTACACCTTC. The variable domain in full, completed from reference TRBV29-1 and TRBJ1-2, reads SAVISQKPSRDICQRGTSLTIQCQVDSQVTMMFWYRQQPGQSLTLIATANQGSEATYESGFVIDKFPISRPNLTFSTLTVSNMSPEDSSIYLCSVIVNCAGYTFGSGTRLTVV.

A remark on this clonotype: One end of the junction does not line up with germline, which may come from a read error. V gene TRBV4-2 combines with J gene TRBJ1-3; D unresolved. The CDR3 spans 16 residues. Germline CDR1 LGHNA, CDR2 YNFKEQ. Here the CDR3 DNA reads TGTGCCAACAGCCAAGATGTAGGCCTCGCTGGAGACGCCATATATTTT. Encoded protein: CANSQDVGLAGDAIYF.